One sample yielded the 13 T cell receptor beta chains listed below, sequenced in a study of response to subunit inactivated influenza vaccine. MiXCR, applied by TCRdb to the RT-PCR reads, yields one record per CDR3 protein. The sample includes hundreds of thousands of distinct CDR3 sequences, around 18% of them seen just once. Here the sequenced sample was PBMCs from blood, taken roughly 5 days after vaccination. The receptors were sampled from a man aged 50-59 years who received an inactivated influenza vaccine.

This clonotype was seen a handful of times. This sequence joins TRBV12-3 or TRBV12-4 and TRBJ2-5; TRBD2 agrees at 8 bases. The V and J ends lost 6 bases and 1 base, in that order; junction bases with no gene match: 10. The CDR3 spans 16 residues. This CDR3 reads CASSGRGDEPQETQYF. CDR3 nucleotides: TGTGCCAGCAGCGGGCGGGGGGACGAACCCCAAGAGACCCAGTACTTC.

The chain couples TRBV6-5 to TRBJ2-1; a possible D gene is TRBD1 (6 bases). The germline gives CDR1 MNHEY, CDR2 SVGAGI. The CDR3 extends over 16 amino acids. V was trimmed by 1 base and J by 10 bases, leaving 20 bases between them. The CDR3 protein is CASSYWVSGGVYEQFF. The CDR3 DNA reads TGTGCCAGCAGTTACTGGGTATCTGGGGGCGTATACGAGCAGTTCTTC.

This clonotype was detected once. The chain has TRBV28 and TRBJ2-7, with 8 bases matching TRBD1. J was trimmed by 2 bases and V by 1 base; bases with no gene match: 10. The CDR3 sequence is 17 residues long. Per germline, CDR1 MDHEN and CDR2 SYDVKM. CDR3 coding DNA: TGTGCCAGCAGTTTATACCCCGGGACAGGAACGACCTACGAGCAGTACTTC. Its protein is CASSLYPGTGTTYEQYF.

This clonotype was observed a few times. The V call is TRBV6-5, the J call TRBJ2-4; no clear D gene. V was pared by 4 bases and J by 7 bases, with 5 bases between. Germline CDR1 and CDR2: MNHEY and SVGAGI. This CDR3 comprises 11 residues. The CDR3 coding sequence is TGTGCCAGCAGTTCCCTTAACATTCAGTACTTC. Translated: CASSSLNIQYF.

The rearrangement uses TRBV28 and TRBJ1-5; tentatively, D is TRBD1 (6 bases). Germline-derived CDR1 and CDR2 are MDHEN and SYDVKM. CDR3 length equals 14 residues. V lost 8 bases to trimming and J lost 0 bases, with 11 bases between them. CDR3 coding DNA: TGTGCCAGCCACGGACAGCTTAGCAATCAGCCCCAGCATTTT. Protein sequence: CASHGQLSNQPQHF.

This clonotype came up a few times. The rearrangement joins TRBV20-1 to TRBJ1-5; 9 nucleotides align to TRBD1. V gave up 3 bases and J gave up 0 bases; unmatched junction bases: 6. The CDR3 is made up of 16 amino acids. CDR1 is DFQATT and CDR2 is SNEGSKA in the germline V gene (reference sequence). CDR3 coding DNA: TGCAGTGCTAGTACCGGGACAGGGAGTAGCAATCAGCCCCAGCATTTT. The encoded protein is CSASTGTGSSNQPQHF.

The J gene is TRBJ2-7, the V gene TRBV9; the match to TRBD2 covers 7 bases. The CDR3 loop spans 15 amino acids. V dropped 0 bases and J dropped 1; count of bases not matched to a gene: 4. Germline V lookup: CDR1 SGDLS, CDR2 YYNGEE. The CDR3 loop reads CASSVESSGSYEQYF. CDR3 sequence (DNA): TGTGCCAGCAGCGTAGAGTCTAGCGGATCCTACGAGCAGTACTTC.

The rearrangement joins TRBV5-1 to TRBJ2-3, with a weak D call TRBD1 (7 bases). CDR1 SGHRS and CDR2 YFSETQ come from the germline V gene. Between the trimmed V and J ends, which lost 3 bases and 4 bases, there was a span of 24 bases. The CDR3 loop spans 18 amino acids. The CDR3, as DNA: TGCGCCAGCAGCTCGGACAGGTTGGGACTCTCCGGGGCAGATACGCAGTATTTT. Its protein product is CASSSDRLGLSGADTQYF.

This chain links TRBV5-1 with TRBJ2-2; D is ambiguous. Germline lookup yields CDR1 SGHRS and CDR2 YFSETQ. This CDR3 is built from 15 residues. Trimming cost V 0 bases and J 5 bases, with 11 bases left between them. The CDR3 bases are TGCGCCAGCAGCTTGGAACCCATTCAGACCGGGGAGCTGTTTTTT. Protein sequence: CASSLEPIQTGELFF. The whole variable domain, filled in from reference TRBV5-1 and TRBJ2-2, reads KAGVTQTPRYLIKTRGQQVTLSCSPISGHRSVSWYQQTPGQGLQFLFEYFSETQRNKGNFPGRFSGRQFSNSRSEMNVSTLELGDSALYLCASSLEPIQTGELFFGEGSRLTVL.

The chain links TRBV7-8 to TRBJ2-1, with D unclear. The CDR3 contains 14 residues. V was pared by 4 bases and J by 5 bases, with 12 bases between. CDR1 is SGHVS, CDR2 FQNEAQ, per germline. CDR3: CASSSAVPHNEQFF. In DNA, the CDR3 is TGTGCCAGCAGCTCCGCAGTCCCTCACAATGAGCAGTTCTTC.

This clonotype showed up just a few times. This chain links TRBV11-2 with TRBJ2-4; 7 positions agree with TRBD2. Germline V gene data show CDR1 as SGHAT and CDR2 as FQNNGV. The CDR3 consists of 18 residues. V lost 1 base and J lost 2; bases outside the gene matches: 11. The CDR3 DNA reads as TGTGCCAGCAGCTTAGTGGGCAGGAGGCGGGGGTCCAAAAACATTCAGTACTTC. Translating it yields CASSLVGRRRGSKNIQYF.

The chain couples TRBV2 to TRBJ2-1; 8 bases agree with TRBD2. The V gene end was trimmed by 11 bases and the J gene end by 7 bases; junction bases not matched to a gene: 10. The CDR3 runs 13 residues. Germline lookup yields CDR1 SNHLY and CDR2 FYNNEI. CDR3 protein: CASGGAPGNEQFF. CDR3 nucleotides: TGTGCCTCGGGGGGGGCCCCTGGAAATGAGCAGTTCTTC.

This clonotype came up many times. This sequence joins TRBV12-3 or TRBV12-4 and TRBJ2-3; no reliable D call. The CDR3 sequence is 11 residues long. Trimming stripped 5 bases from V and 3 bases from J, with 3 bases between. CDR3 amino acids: CASSQTDTQYF. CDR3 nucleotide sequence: TGTGCCAGCAGTCAGACAGATACGCAGTATTTT.